The TCR beta chain under discussion was sequenced for a study of blood T cell repertoires in COVID-19. Study in general: Sites across the United States, Italy and Spain contributed samples from acute and convalescent COVID-19.

Germline CDR1 SEHNR, CDR2 FQNEAQ (reference sequence). CDR3 length equals 19 residues. V shed 1 base, J shed 4 bases, and the junction held 17 bases outside the gene matches. In the source study's methods: Reference gene primer amplification gave nucleated cell count estimates. The protocol was immunoSEQ multiplex PCR, while the TCRdb copy is restricted to in-frame clones and leaves out a portion. V and J calls and clone size are as listed in that table; D and trimming were resolved from the DNA. The sample records 400,000 or so clones, 70% to 90% being singletons. The sequenced material came from peripheral blood. The V and J genes are TRBV7-9 and TRBJ1-2, with 8 bases matching TRBD1. This TCR came from a young man with COVID-19, enrolled during active disease. CDR3 DNA: TGTGCCAGCAGCTTAGAGCGGGTCCCGGGGACAGGCGTCTTCTATGGCTACACCTTC. Translation gives CASSLERVPGTGVFYGYTF. Full variable domain (remainder filled in from reference TRBV7-9 and TRBJ1-2): DTGVSQNPRHKITKRGQNVTFRCDPISEHNRLYWYRQTLGQGPEFLTYFQNEAQLEKSRLLSDRFSAERPKGSFSTLEIQRTEQGDSAMYLCASSLERVPGTGVFYGYTFGSGTRLTVV.